This record covers a single T cell receptor beta chain. This sample was included in a study of T cells expressing NK-cell markers. The CDR3 has 16 residues. CDR1 is LGHNA, CDR2 YNFKEQ, per germline. From the 5' RACE reads, TCRdb lists one entry per CDR3 protein and no DNA. This sample's table reports about 410,000 distinct CDR3 sequences. V usage is TRBV4-2 and J usage is TRBJ2-3; TCRdb lists TRBD1, though no DNA is available to test this call. Sequencing was done on a sample of blood T cells: a sorted CD56 or NKG2C T cell subset, CD4+ or CD8+ T cells, or bulk PBMC T cells (not recorded which). The TCR originated in a woman aged 45 to 65 in good health. The CDR3 sequence: CASSPFDRTTTDTQYF.